These 27 T cell receptor beta chains came from one sample sequenced in a study of blood T cell repertoires in COVID-19. Libraries were prepared by immunoSEQ multiplex PCR; TCRdb keeps only in-frame clonotypes and omits some of them. The table includes fewer than 250,000 clones, around 80% detected once. The sequenced material came from PBMCs or T cells enriched from blood (not recorded which). These receptors all come from a man aged 55 to 69 who had recovered from COVID-19.

CDR3: CASSQDLFPDNSPLHF. The CDR3, as DNA: TGCGCCAGCAGCCAAGATTTGTTTCCCGATAATTCACCCCTCCACTTT. The chain has TRBV4-3 and TRBJ1-6, with D unclear. Germline CDR1 is LGHNA and CDR2 is YSLEER. V was clipped by 0 bases and J by 5 bases, with 11 bases between them. CDR3 length: 16 residues.

CDR3 residues: CASSSVTGWTTEAFF. Written as DNA, the CDR3 is TGTGCCAGCAGTTCGGTCACGGGATGGACCACTGAAGCTTTCTTT. This chain connects TRBV2 to TRBJ1-1; D remains unclear. Germline assignment: CDR1 SNHLY and CDR2 FYNNEI. The CDR3 spans 15 residues. Deletions cut 5 bases from V and 4 bases from J, with 17 bases between. Full variable domain (missing parts from reference TRBV2 and TRBJ1-1): EPEVTQTPSHQVTQMGQEVILRCVPISNHLYFYWYRQILGQKVEFLVSFYNNEISEKSEIFDDQFSVERPDGSNFTLKIRSTKLEDSAMYFCASSSVTGWTTEAFFGQGTRLTVV.

In this sample, this clone turned up once. The gene calls are TRBV6-2 or TRBV6-3 and TRBJ1-5; a possible D gene is TRBD1 (6 bases). Looked up from germline, CDR1 is MNHEY and CDR2 is SVGEGT. V lost 0 bases, J lost 0 bases, and 21 bases lay in between. The CDR3 covers 20 residues. The CDR3 loop reads CASSYSMAGANSNSNQPQHF. DNA for the CDR3: TGTGCCAGCAGTTACTCGATGGCAGGGGCCAATTCCAATAGCAATCAGCCCCAGCATTTT.

This chain connects TRBV15 to TRBJ2-2, with TRBD1 matching over 8 bases. The CDR3 extends over 16 amino acids. V lost 2 bases and J lost 2; bases outside the gene matches: 4. Germline CDR1 is LNHNV and CDR2 is YYDKDF (reference sequence). DNA of the CDR3: TGTGCCACCAGCAGACCGGGACAGGAAAACACCGGGGAGCTGTTTTTT. Amino acid sequence: CATSRPGQENTGELFF.

The V call is TRBV29-1, the J call TRBJ1-1, with D maybe TRBD1 (6 bases). The CDR3 runs 10 residues. The V and J ends lost 7 bases and 6 bases respectively, with 9 bases between them. CDR1 and CDR2 (germline): SQVTM, ANQGSEA. In DNA, the CDR3 is TGCAGCGCAGGGGAGGCTGAAGCTTTCTTT. It is translated as CSAGEAEAFF.

The rearrangement uses TRBV9 and TRBJ2-3; D is uncertain. CDR3 size: 12 residues. Germline V gene data show CDR1 as SGDLS and CDR2 as YYNGEE. V lost 4 bases to trimming and J lost 3 bases, with 6 bases between them. The CDR3 region is CASSPRTDTQYF. The CDR3 DNA is TGTGCCAGCAGCCCTCGGACAGATACGCAGTATTTT.

This chain's CDR3 is CASSEDRTYGYTF. The CDR3 DNA sequence: TGTGCCAGCAGTGAGGACAGAACCTATGGCTACACCTTC. The V gene is TRBV6-1, the J gene TRBJ1-2, with D perhaps matching TRBD1 (6 bases). V lost 3 bases to trimming and J lost 4 bases, with 9 bases between them. The CDR3 runs 13 residues. CDR1 is MNHNS, CDR2 SASEGT, per germline.

The gene calls are TRBV18 and TRBJ2-1; 8 bases line up with TRBD1. The germline V gene has CDR1 KGHSH and CDR2 LQKENI. With 5 bases clipped from V and 8 bases from J, the junction kept 8 bases outside the gene matches. The CDR3 consists of 14 residues. CDR3 coding DNA: TGTGCCAGCTCAAAAGGACAGGGCTCGGATGAGCAGTTCTTC. Translating it yields CASSKGQGSDEQFF.

This clone was detected only once. The V call is TRBV11-3, the J call TRBJ1-2; D is possibly TRBD1 (5 bases). Germline V gives CDR1 SGHNT, CDR2 YENEEA. The CDR3 is 15 amino acids. V gave up 0 bases and J gave up 4 bases, with 12 bases separating them. This CDR3 reads CASSLDVGEGYGYTF. CDR3 sequence (DNA): TGTGCCAGCAGCTTAGATGTGGGGGAGGGCTATGGCTACACCTTC.

The J gene is TRBJ1-6, the V gene TRBV18; 8 nucleotides align to TRBD1. J was trimmed by 10 bases and V by 2 bases; bases with no gene match: 4. Per the germline V gene, CDR1 is KGHSH and CDR2 is LQKENI. The CDR3 runs to 14 residues. The CDR3 loop reads CASSPGQGKSPLHF. The CDR3 coding sequence is TGTGCCAGCTCACCAGGACAGGGAAAGTCACCCCTCCACTTT.

This chain uses TRBV14 with TRBJ2-1, with 8 bases fitting TRBD1. The V gene end was trimmed by 4 bases and the J gene end by 1 base; junction bases not matched to a gene: 6. The CDR3 spans 16 residues. The germline gives CDR1 SGHDN, CDR2 FVKESK. This CDR3 reads CASSLFGQGSYNEQFF. CDR3 DNA: TGTGCCAGCAGCCTCTTCGGACAGGGATCCTACAATGAGCAGTTCTTC.

The chain couples TRBV5-5 to TRBJ1-5; a weak D match, TRBD1 (6 bases). The germline V gene encodes CDR1 SGHKS and CDR2 YYEKEE (reference sequence). This CDR3 comprises 19 residues. The germline V and J ends were trimmed by 1 base and 1 base, with 21 bases remaining between them. The chain's CDR3 is CASSLTGQGTLWSNQPQHF. CDR3 coding DNA: TGTGCCAGCAGCTTGACGGGCCAGGGGACCCTTTGGAGCAATCAGCCCCAGCATTTT.

This clone was counted only a few times. V gene TRBV21-1 combines with J gene TRBJ2-5; the D call in the table, TRBD1, was not verified against the DNA. TRBV21-1 constitutes a pseudogene. The CDR3 sequence is 13 residues long. CDR3 nucleotides: TGTGCCAGCAGCAAGGGACAGCAAGAGACCCAGTACTTC. Translated: CASSKGQQETQYF.

The gene calls are TRBV24-1 and TRBJ2-5; TRBD1 matches 8 bases. V lost 7 bases and J lost 5; bases outside the gene matches: 8. CDR1 is KGHDR, CDR2 SFDVKD, per germline. The CDR3 loop spans 14 amino acids. The CDR3 spells CATRGTGMVETQYF. CDR3 DNA: TGTGCCACCAGGGGGACAGGCATGGTTGAGACCCAGTACTTC.

The chain carries TRBV10-3 and TRBJ2-1; D might be TRBD2 (7 bases). This CDR3 is 14 amino acids long. Trimming took off 3 bases at V and 5 bases at J, with 11 bases between the two ends. Germline CDR1 ENHRY, CDR2 SYGVKD. Written as DNA, the CDR3 is TGTGCCATCAGTGAAGGGGGGGCCGACAATGAGCAGTTCTTC. Its protein is CAISEGGADNEQFF.

Of note for this clone: The sample carries other DNA sequences with the same CDR3. The rearrangement uses TRBV19 and TRBJ1-5; no clear D gene. Trimming pared 4 bases from V and 5 bases from J, leaving 9 bases between. The CDR3 contains 13 residues. CDR1 is LNHDA and CDR2 is SQIVND in the germline V gene (reference sequence). The CDR3 DNA follows: TGTGCCAGTAGTAGGGGAGGGTATCAGCCCCAGCATTTT. Translated, it gives CASSRGGYQPQHF.

J is TRBJ1-2 and V is TRBV5-1; the match to TRBD1 covers 9 bases. Trimming cost V 0 bases and J 2 bases; bases outside gene matches: 2. The germline V gene has CDR1 SGHRS and CDR2 YFSETQ. This CDR3 is built from 15 residues. The CDR3 is CASSLAGQGNYGYTF. The DNA for the CDR3 is TGCGCCAGCAGCTTGGCCGGACAGGGGAACTATGGCTACACCTTC.

The rearrangement joins TRBV9 to TRBJ2-2; 7 bases map to TRBD1. Germline V lookup: CDR1 SGDLS, CDR2 YYNGEE. The CDR3 covers 16 residues. V was pared by 0 bases and J by 4 bases, with 6 bases of the junction left unmatched. The CDR3 DNA follows: TGTGCCAGCAGCGTAGGGCAGGGGGTTGGCACCGGGGAGCTGTTTTTT. Residues: CASSVGQGVGTGELFF.

V is TRBV30 and J is TRBJ1-5, with D maybe TRBD1 (5 bases). CDR1 and CDR2 from the germline V gene are GTSNPN and SVGIG (reference sequence). The CDR3 totals 13 residues. V lost 1 base and J lost 4, with 8 bases in between. In nucleotides, the CDR3 is TGTGCCTGGAGTGGGCAGGGAAATCAGCCCCAGCATTTT. Amino acids: CAWSGQGNQPQHF.

V is TRBV7-2 and J is TRBJ1-1; the match to TRBD1 covers 7 bases. The V gene's germline CDR1 is SGHTA and CDR2 FQGNSA. The CDR3 extends over 14 amino acids. V gave up 5 bases and J gave up 5 bases; unmatched junction bases: 8. CDR3 in amino acids: CASSQTGRWTEAFF. The CDR3 coding sequence is TGTGCCAGCAGCCAGACAGGGAGATGGACTGAAGCTTTCTTT.

To note about this clone: This may stem from a read error, because a much larger clone lies one nucleotide away. The V call is TRBV2, the J call TRBJ1-4; 10 bases are a match to TRBD1. CDR1 is SNHLY and CDR2 is FYNNEI in the germline V gene. The CDR3 covers 14 residues. Germline trimming cut 3 bases from V and 7 bases from J; bases unmatched to any gene: 2. The CDR3: CASSDGTGVEKLFF. The CDR3 region has the DNA TGTGCCAGCAGTGATGGGACAGGGGTTGAAAAACTGTTTTTT.

V usage is TRBV11-3 and J usage is TRBJ2-7; tentative D call: TRBD2 (6 bases). The CDR3 covers 13 residues. Germline CDR1 and CDR2: SGHNT and YENEEA. The V and J ends lost 3 bases and 3 bases respectively, with 9 bases between them. The DNA of the CDR3 is TGTGCCAGCAGCTTCCGGGGGAGCTACGAGCAGTACTTC. Translation: CASSFRGSYEQYF.

J is TRBJ1-4 and V is TRBV29-1; D is uncertain. Germline V lookup: CDR1 SQVTM, CDR2 ANQGSEA. With 4 bases removed from V and 7 bases from J, the gap between germline ends came to 10 bases. The CDR3 has 12 amino acids. The CDR3: CSVGHLSEKLFF. For the CDR3, the DNA is TGCAGCGTTGGACACTTGAGTGAAAAACTGTTTTTT.

The chain is built from TRBV14 and TRBJ2-7, with TRBD1 identical over 8 bases. CDR3 size: 15 residues. Germline CDR1 and CDR2: SGHDN and FVKESK. V shed 5 bases, J shed 7 bases, and the junction held 13 bases outside the gene matches. The CDR3 is CASSVGQGSTGEQYF. Here the CDR3 DNA reads TGTGCCAGCAGCGTCGGACAGGGATCGACCGGGGAGCAGTACTTC.

The chain employs TRBV7-8 and TRBJ2-7; a weak D match, TRBD1 (5 bases). Trimming removed 5 bases at V and 6 bases at J, with 14 bases between. Per germline, CDR1 SGHVS and CDR2 FQNEAQ. This CDR3 spans 13 amino acids. CDR3 loop: CASSVRTNLEQYF. The CDR3 DNA reads TGTGCCAGCAGCGTTAGGACAAACCTCGAGCAGTACTTC.

The CDR3 spells CATSDTGTGNTGELFF. The CDR3 DNA sequence: TGTGCCACCAGTGACACCGGGACAGGGAACACCGGGGAGCTGTTTTTT. This chain joins TRBV24-1 and TRBJ2-2; TRBD1 aligns across 8 bases. The CDR3 totals 16 residues. V gave up 4 bases and J gave up 1 base; unmatched junction bases: 4. Germline V CDR1 and CDR2: KGHDR, SFDVKD.

This clone was seen more than once but under ten times. V gene TRBV12-3 or TRBV12-4 combines with J gene TRBJ1-1; TRBD1 matches 8 bases. The ends lost 4 bases at V and 4 bases at J; junction bases unmatched: 2. CDR3 size: 13 residues. The CDR3 loop reads CASSSGGGTEAFF. CDR3 nucleotides: TGTGCCAGCAGTTCAGGGGGCGGCACTGAAGCTTTCTTT.